Shown below are 28 T cell receptor beta chains from a single sample sequenced in a study of T cell responses to AZD1222 COVID-19 vaccine (dated by TCRdb to about 2021). The receptor library was made with the immunoSEQ multiplex PCR assay. Not all clones reach the TCRdb copy of this immuneACCESS table, which keeps in-frame sequences only. Checked studies attribute under half of the gap to unresolved V genes and leave the rest unexplained. The sample table holds 130,000 or so clones, of which around 90% were seen once. Roughly 5.2% of the sample is held by the ten biggest clonotypes. The sample's time point label, decoded: about 28 days (+/-7) after the second vaccine dose. The starting material was peripheral blood, obtained 28 days after the second AZD1222 dose. Receptors were obtained from an adult who received the AZD1222 COVID-19 vaccine.

The V call is TRBV18, the J call TRBJ2-7, with D tentatively TRBD2 (5 bases). Germline-derived CDR1 and CDR2 are KGHSH and LQKENI. The V end was cut by 3 bases, the J end by 6 bases, with 21 bases between. The CDR3 has 16 residues. The CDR3 DNA sequence: TGTGCCAGCTCACCCCAGGAGGTTAACGCTGCAGGCGAGCAGTACTTC. Translating gives CASSPQEVNAAGEQYF.

V usage is TRBV20-1 and J usage is TRBJ1-2, with D unresolved. The length of the CDR3 is 11 residues. Germline V CDR1 and CDR2: DFQATT, SNEGSKA (reference sequence). Trimming removed 0 bases from V and 8 bases from J, with 7 bases in between. CDR3 coding DNA: TGCAGTGCTAGAGATTGGCAGGGCTACACCTTC. It codes for CSARDWQGYTF.

The chain recombines TRBV28 with TRBJ1-2; D unclear. V was cut by 3 bases and J by 4 bases, with 6 bases left in between. The CDR3 loop spans 12 amino acids. Germline CDR1 is MDHEN and CDR2 is SYDVKM. The CDR3 is CASSFRSYGYTF. CDR3 DNA sequence: TGTGCCAGCAGTTTCCGGAGCTATGGCTACACCTTC.

The genes are TRBV27 and TRBJ1-2; 10 nucleotides line up with TRBD1. The germline V gene encodes CDR1 MNHEY and CDR2 SMNVEV (reference sequence). The junction had 8 bases not matched to a gene; V was cut back by 5 bases and J by 8 bases. There are 14 residues in the CDR3. The CDR3 region has the DNA TGTGCCAGCAGTCCCCGGGACAGGGGTTACGGCTACACCTTC. Translated: CASSPRDRGYGYTF.

The chain employs TRBV24-1 and TRBJ2-5; D gene ambiguous. Germline V gene sequence: CDR1 KGHDR, CDR2 SFDVKD. CDR3 length equals 11 residues. V was clipped by 7 bases and J by 5 bases, with 7 bases between them. CDR3 nucleotides: TGTGCCACCAGAAGCTGGGAGACCCAGTACTTC. This sequence encodes CATRSWETQYF.

This clone was seen only a few times. This sequence joins TRBV24-1 and TRBJ1-1, with D possibly matching TRBD1 (6 bases). CDR1 and CDR2 (germline): KGHDR, SFDVKD. This CDR3 contains 13 residues. Deletions cut 4 bases from V and 10 bases from J, with 15 bases between. The CDR3 DNA sequence: TGTGCCACCAGTGACCCACTCTTAGGGGGAGCTTTCTTT. Its translation is CATSDPLLGGAFF.

The V gene is TRBV5-6, the J gene TRBJ1-5; 7 positions agree with TRBD1. V lost 6 bases to trimming and J lost 1 base; unmatched junction nucleotides: 4. The V gene's germline CDR1 is SGHDT and CDR2 YYEEEE. This CDR3 comprises 14 residues. In DNA form, the CDR3 reads TGTGCCAGCACCTGGGGACAGAGCAATCAGCCCCAGCATTTT. It encodes CASTWGQSNQPQHF.

This chain joins TRBV2 and TRBJ2-3, with D tentatively TRBD2 (6 bases). Trimming stripped 6 bases from V and 4 bases from J, with 17 bases between. The CDR3 sequence is 15 residues long. CDR1 SNHLY and CDR2 FYNNEI come from the germline V gene. The CDR3 loop reads CASREGWGYADTQYF. The CDR3, as DNA: TGTGCCAGCAGGGAGGGGTGGGGGTACGCAGATACGCAGTATTTT.

The gene calls are TRBV30 and TRBJ1-6; D call uncertain. CDR1 and CDR2 from the germline V gene are GTSNPN and SVGIG (reference sequence). V dropped 0 bases and J dropped 8 bases, with 11 bases sitting between them. The CDR3 is made up of 14 amino acids. Written as DNA, the CDR3 is TGTGCCTGGAGTGTACCCCCGGACCATTCACCCCTCCACTTT. Protein sequence: CAWSVPPDHSPLHF.

This clone has a single count. The rearrangement joins TRBV9 to TRBJ2-3, with 7 bases fitting TRBD2. The germline V gene has CDR1 SGDLS and CDR2 YYNGEE. V trimming: 0 bases; J trimming: 6 bases; junction bases outside the gene matches: 4. The CDR3 has 14 residues. CDR3 nucleotide sequence: TGTGCCAGCAGCGTAGGACTAGCCGATGATACGCAGTATTTT. The encoded protein is CASSVGLADDTQYF. Drawing the rest from reference TRBV9 and TRBJ2-3, the complete variable domain is DSGVTQTPKHLITATGQRVTLRCSPRSGDLSVYWYQQSLDQGLQFLIQYYNGEERAKGNILERFSAQQFPDLHSELNLSSLELGDSALYFCASSVGLADDTQYFGPGTRLTVL.

The chain is built from TRBV24-1 and TRBJ1-2; 7 bases are shared with TRBD1. The J segment lost 7 bases and the V segment lost 0 bases, leaving 7 bases of the junction unmatched. The CDR3 is made up of 15 amino acids. CDR1 is KGHDR, CDR2 SFDVKD, per germline. CDR3 residues: CATSDLIRGRVGYTF. Written as DNA, the CDR3 is TGTGCCACCAGTGATTTGATCAGGGGGAGGGTTGGCTACACCTTC.

V and J are TRBV18 and TRBJ1-1; D gene ambiguous. This CDR3 spans 14 amino acids. The V gene lost 6 bases and the J gene lost 0 bases, with 11 bases spanning the gap. Germline lookup yields CDR1 KGHSH and CDR2 LQKENI. CDR3 DNA sequence: TGTGCCAGCTCTCCTGGACGGATGAACACTGAAGCTTTCTTT. Translation: CASSPGRMNTEAFF.

V usage is TRBV4-3 and J usage is TRBJ1-1; D is unclear. Germline CDR1 is LGHNA and CDR2 is YSLEER. The ends were cut back, 1 base at V and 5 bases at J, with 8 bases in the middle. The CDR3 has 13 amino acids. The DNA of the CDR3 is TGCGCCAGCAGCCAAGGGTTTGCTACTGAAGCTTTCTTT. Translating gives CASSQGFATEAFF.

This chain connects TRBV7-2 to TRBJ2-7; D call uncertain. V lost 5 bases to trimming and J lost 0 bases, with 17 bases between them. The CDR3 contains 16 residues. Germline values: CDR1 SGHTA, CDR2 FQGNSA. The CDR3: CASSGNAPLISYEQYF. CDR3 sequence (DNA): TGTGCCAGCAGCGGAAATGCACCCCTCATCTCCTACGAGCAGTACTTC.

This chain connects TRBV28 to TRBJ2-5; 10 bases map to TRBD2. J lost 4 bases, V lost 3 bases, and 8 bases had no gene match. The CDR3 length is 16 residues. Germline assignment: CDR1 MDHEN and CDR2 SYDVKM. In DNA form, the CDR3 reads TGTGCCAGCAGTTTGCTGCCCAGCGGGAGGGCAGAGACCCAGTACTTC. Encoded protein: CASSLLPSGRAETQYF.

This clone was seen a single time. The CDR3 protein is CASSQDGGAGTEAFF. The CDR3 bases are TGCGCCAGCAGCCAAGATGGGGGGGCGGGCACTGAAGCTTTCTTT. The chain carries TRBV5-1 and TRBJ1-1; a weak D match, TRBD1 (6 bases). V lost 4 bases, J lost 4 bases, and 17 bases lay in between. The CDR3 consists of 15 residues. CDR1 is SGHRS and CDR2 is YFSETQ in the germline V gene.

In DNA form, the CDR3 reads TGTGCCAGCAGTTACAAGAATAGCAATCAGCCCCAGCATTTT. Protein sequence: CASSYKNSNQPQHF. J is TRBJ1-5 and V is TRBV6-5; D gene unclear. Trimming stripped 2 bases from V and 0 bases from J, with 5 bases between. Germline lookup yields CDR1 MNHEY and CDR2 SVGAGI. CDR3 length equals 14 residues.

The chain combines TRBV5-3 with TRBJ1-5; D gene unclear. TRBV5-3 falls under the ORF class, with uncertain function. The V gene lost 0 bases and the J gene lost 0 bases, with 10 bases spanning the gap. This CDR3 has 16 residues. The CDR3 loop is CARSLVLGNSNQPQHF. As DNA, the CDR3 is TGTGCCAGAAGCTTGGTTCTGGGTAATAGCAATCAGCCCCAGCATTTT.

The V and J genes are TRBV7-8 and TRBJ1-2; D not resolved. This CDR3 region has 15 residues. V lost 6 bases and J 3 bases, leaving 17 bases between the germline ends. CDR1 and CDR2 (germline): SGHVS, FQNEAQ. CDR3 bases: TGTGCCAGCAGGGAGTTACTAGGGTTTTACTATGGCTACACCTTC. It yields the protein CASRELLGFYYGYTF.

The chain joins TRBV3-1 (or the pseudogene TRBV3-2) to TRBJ1-1; no firm D call. Trimming took 0 bases from V and 0 from J, leaving 14 bases between them. Germline lookup yields CDR1 LGHDT and CDR2 YNNKEL (reference sequence). The CDR3 contains 17 residues. Here the CDR3 reads CASSQESPWAMNTEAFF. The CDR3 nucleotides are TGTGCCAGCAGCCAAGAATCCCCCTGGGCCATGAACACTGAAGCTTTCTTT.

This chain's CDR3 is CSVAGEAGQGHYEQYF. The CDR3 region has the DNA TGCAGCGTTGCGGGGGAAGCGGGACAGGGGCACTACGAGCAGTACTTC. The chain carries TRBV29-1 and TRBJ2-7, with TRBD1 matching over 10 bases. V lost 4 bases, J lost 3 bases, and 12 bases stayed unmatched. Germline loops: CDR1 SQVTM, CDR2 ANQGSEA. The CDR3 length is 16 residues.

The rearrangement links TRBV3-1 (or the pseudogene TRBV3-2) to TRBJ1-6; D unclear. Deletions cut 2 bases from V and 7 bases from J, with 15 bases between. Germline CDR1 LGHDT, CDR2 YNNKEL (reference sequence). CDR3 length: 16 residues. The CDR3 spells CASSQSVPGTNSPLHF. Here the CDR3 DNA reads TGTGCCAGCAGCCAATCGGTGCCGGGAACCAATTCACCCCTCCACTTT.

The table lists this clone with a count of one. The chain links TRBV14 to TRBJ1-2; 7 bases agree with TRBD1. Germline CDR1 is SGHDN and CDR2 is FVKESK. With 1 base clipped from V and 7 bases from J, the junction kept 9 bases outside the gene matches. The CDR3 runs to 15 residues. CDR3: CASSQVRGLGGGYTF. The CDR3 coding sequence is TGTGCCAGCAGCCAAGTGAGGGGGCTAGGAGGTGGCTACACCTTC.

V usage is TRBV6-1 and J usage is TRBJ2-7, with D possibly being TRBD2 (6 bases). Germline lookup yields CDR1 MNHNS and CDR2 SASEGT. V shed 3 bases and J shed 6 bases, with 12 bases lying between them. The CDR3 is 13 residues long. The CDR3 DNA sequence: TGTGCCAGCAGTGATGAGGAGGGTTCCGAGCAGTACTTC. Amino acids: CASSDEEGSEQYF.

The chain carries TRBV9 and TRBJ2-3; D is unclear. Per germline, CDR1 SGDLS and CDR2 YYNGEE. The CDR3 is made up of 13 amino acids. With 2 bases removed from V and 9 bases from J, the gap between germline ends came to 13 bases. The CDR3 nucleotides read TGTGCCAGCAGCGTTGCGTTGGAGTGGACGCAGTATTTT. It yields the protein CASSVALEWTQYF.

The gene calls are TRBV29-1 and TRBJ1-5; D gene ambiguous. The germline V gene encodes CDR1 SQVTM and CDR2 ANQGSEA. The length of the CDR3 is 13 residues. V was shortened by 5 bases and J by 3 bases, with 11 bases between the two germline ends. CDR3 residues: CSVTLSNNQPQHF. CDR3 nucleotides: TGCAGCGTTACCTTATCTAACAATCAGCCCCAGCATTTT. The full variable domain, in which reference TRBV29-1 and TRBJ1-5 provide the parts outside the CDR3, is SAVISQKPSRDICQRGTSLTIQCQVDSQVTMMFWYRQQPGQSLTLIATANQGSEATYESGFVIDKFPISRPNLTFSTLTVSNMSPEDSSIYLCSVTLSNNQPQHFGDGTRLSIL.

In this sample, this clone turned up once. This rearrangement joins TRBV18 to TRBJ2-5; no definite D call. The length of the CDR3 is 14 residues. CDR1 and CDR2 (germline): KGHSH, LQKENI. Trimming removed 3 bases at V and 2 bases at J, with 10 bases between. CDR3 loop: CASSPYSLQETQYF. The CDR3 DNA follows: TGTGCCAGCTCACCTTACAGTTTACAAGAGACCCAGTACTTC.

This rearrangement joins TRBV6-5 to TRBJ2-2; 7 bases map to TRBD1. V dropped 10 bases and J dropped 1; count of bases not matched to a gene: 3. CDR3 length: 13 residues. Germline lookup yields CDR1 MNHEY and CDR2 SVGAGI. CDR3 sequence (DNA): TGTGCCACCGGGGACAGGAACACCGGGGAGCTGTTTTTT. Translated, it gives CATGDRNTGELFF.